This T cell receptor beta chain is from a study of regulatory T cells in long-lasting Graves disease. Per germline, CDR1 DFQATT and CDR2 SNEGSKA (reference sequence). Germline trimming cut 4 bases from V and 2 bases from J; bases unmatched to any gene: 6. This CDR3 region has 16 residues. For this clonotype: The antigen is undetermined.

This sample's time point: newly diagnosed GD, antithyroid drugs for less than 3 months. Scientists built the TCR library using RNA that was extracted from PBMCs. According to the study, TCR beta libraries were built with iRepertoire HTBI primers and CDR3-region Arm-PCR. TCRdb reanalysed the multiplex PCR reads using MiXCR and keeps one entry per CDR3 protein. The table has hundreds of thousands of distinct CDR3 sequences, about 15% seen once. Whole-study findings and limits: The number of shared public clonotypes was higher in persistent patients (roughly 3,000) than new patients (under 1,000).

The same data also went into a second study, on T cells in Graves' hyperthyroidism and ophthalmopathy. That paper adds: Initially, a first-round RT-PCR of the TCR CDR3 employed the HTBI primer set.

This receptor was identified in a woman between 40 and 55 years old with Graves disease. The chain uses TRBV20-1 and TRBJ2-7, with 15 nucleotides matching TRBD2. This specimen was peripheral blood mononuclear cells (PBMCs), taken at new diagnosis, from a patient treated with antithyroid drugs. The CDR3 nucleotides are TGCAGTGCTATAGGGACTAGCGGGAGGCCAACCTACGAGCAGTACTTC. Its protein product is CSAIGTSGRPTYEQYF.